This T cell receptor beta chain was recovered during a study of regulatory T cells in long-lasting Graves disease. Study-level points and caveats: Comparison showed that persistent patients shared more public clonotypes (over 2,500) than new patients (approximately 930).

Combining iRepertoire HTBI primers with Arm-PCR of CDR3 regions, the authors built TCR beta libraries. TCRdb redid the calling of the multiplex PCR reads with MiXCR, one entry per CDR3 protein. Of 300,000 to 400,000 distinct CDR3 sequences in the sample, under 20% were seen once. This clonotype was seen at least ten times. The antigen is not known. Time point defined: newly diagnosed GD, antithyroid drugs for less than 3 months. With RNA extracted from PBMCs as input, the TCR library was made. The authors drew patients from an endocrinology department in Xi'an, China. Peripheral blood, Nine milliliters per patient, was collected in EDTA tubes. The sequence derives from a female donor with Graves disease. This specimen was peripheral blood mononuclear cells (PBMCs), taken at new diagnosis, from a patient treated with antithyroid drugs.

The CDR3 reads CSARPRGDYTYNEQFF. CDR3 sequence (DNA): TGCAGTGCTCGGCCCCGAGGAGATTACACCTACAATGAGCAGTTCTTC. The gene calls are TRBV20-1 and TRBJ2-1; D ambiguous. Trimming took 5 bases from V and 2 from J, leaving 19 bases between them. This CDR3 comprises 16 residues. Germline CDR1 reads DFQATT; CDR2 reads SNEGSKA (reference sequence).